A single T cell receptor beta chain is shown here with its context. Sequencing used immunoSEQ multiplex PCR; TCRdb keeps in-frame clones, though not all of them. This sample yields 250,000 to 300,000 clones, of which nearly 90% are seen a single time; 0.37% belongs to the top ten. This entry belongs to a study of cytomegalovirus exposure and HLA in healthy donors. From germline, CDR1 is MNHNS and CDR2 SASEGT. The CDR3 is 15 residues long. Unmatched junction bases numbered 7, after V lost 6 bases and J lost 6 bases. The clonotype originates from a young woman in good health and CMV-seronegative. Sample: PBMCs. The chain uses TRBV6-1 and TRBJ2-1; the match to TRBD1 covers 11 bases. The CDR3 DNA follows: TGTGCCAGCAGCCCCGGGACAGGGGGTATCAATGAGCAGTTCTTC. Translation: CASSPGTGGINEQFF.